These T cell receptor beta chains were read from a single sample in a study of PD-L1 blockade in urothelial cancer. Clones were read by immunoSEQ multiplex PCR, and TCRdb kept only the in-frame ones, dropping some. The data hold approximately 90,000 clones, with roughly 84% observed a single time. The sequenced sample was PBMCs, obtained around atezolizumab (anti-PD-L1) treatment. These receptors were taken from a man between 60 and 75 years old with urothelial cancer. The CDR3 runs from the conserved cysteine through the conserved F or W. Fields, in order: clone size, V gene, D gene, J gene, CDR3 DNA, CDR3 protein. The D gene is left open where the match is weak. Where a row states a size, it is once, few, many or the class of an expanded clone; other rows omit it.

>NA|TRBV6-5|NA|TRBJ1-1
TGTGCCAGCAGAGAGACAGGATTCACTGAAGCTTTCTTT
CASRETGFTEAFF
>NA|TRBV29-1|NA|TRBJ2-3
TGCAGCGTATCGGCAGATACGCAGTATTTT
CSVSADTQYF
>NA|TRBV7-8|NA|TRBJ1-6
TGTGCCAGCAGCTTAGGGGAGTCCTATAATTCACCCCTCCACTTT
CASSLGESYNSPLHF
>NA|TRBV30|NA|TRBJ2-1
TGTGCCTGGAGCTTAAACAATGAGCAGTTCTTC
CAWSLNNEQFF
>NA|TRBV7-2|TRBD1|TRBJ2-7
TGTGCCAGCAGCCCCGGGACAGGGCCTCGAGAGCAGTACTTC
CASSPGTGPREQYF
>NA|TRBV7-9|NA|TRBJ1-1
TGTGCCAGCAGCACCGCTGGCAGGGGTAGGGGCACTGAAGCTTTCTTT
CASSTAGRGRGTEAFF
>NA|TRBV4-1|TRBD2|TRBJ2-3
TGCGCCAGCAGCGGACTAGTTGGCACAGATACGCAGTATTTT
CASSGLVGTDTQYF
>NA|TRBV5-6|NA|TRBJ1-3
TGTGCCAGCAACCTACTCGACGGGGGGGATGGAAACACCATATATTTT
CASNLLDGGDGNTIYF
>NA|TRBV30|TRBD2|TRBJ2-1
TGTGCCTGGATCAGCGGGAGTTCCTACAATGAGCAGTTCTTC
CAWISGSSYNEQFF
>NA|TRBV9|NA|TRBJ1-3
TGTGCCAGCAGCGTAGATCTGGGCGCCTCTGGAAACACCATATATTTT
CASSVDLGASGNTIYF
>NA|TRBV5-4|NA|TRBJ1-3
TGTGCCAGCAGCCTCGGCGGGGTGAGAGGAAACACCATATATTTT
CASSLGGVRGNTIYF
>NA|TRBV21-1|NA|TRBJ1-5
TGTGCCAGCCAGTCGACAGACAATCAGCCCCAGCATTTT
CASQSTDNQPQHF
>NA|TRBV28|TRBD2|TRBJ2-5
TGTGCCAGCAGTTTAGTTGTGCTAGCGGGGGAAGAGACCCAGTACTTC
CASSLVVLAGEETQYF
>NA|TRBV10-2|NA|TRBJ2-1
TGCGCCAGCAGTCGTAGCGGAGTATACAATGAGCAGTTCTTC
CASSRSGVYNEQFF
>once|TRBV6-1|NA|TRBJ2-7
TGTGCCAGCAGTGAAGCGCGAGGGTCCCCGCAGTACTTC
CASSEARGSPQYF
>NA|TRBV11-2|TRBD1|TRBJ2-5
TGTGCCAGCAGCTTCACAGGGGTGGGCGAGACCCAGTACTTC
CASSFTGVGETQYF
>NA|TRBV5-4|NA|TRBJ2-3
TGTGCCAGCAGCGGGGCCACAGATACGCAGTATTTT
CASSGATDTQYF
>NA|TRBV5-4|TRBD2|TRBJ2-1
TGTGCCAGCAGCGGACCGGGACTAGAATCCTACAATGAGCAGTTCTTC
CASSGPGLESYNEQFF
>NA|TRBV19|TRBD1|TRBJ1-3
TGTGCCAGTAGTTCCCAGACAGGGGGCGATCGTGGAAACACCATATATTTT
CASSSQTGGDRGNTIYF
>NA|TRBV4-2|NA|TRBJ2-7
TGTGCCAGCAGCCACCCGGAGGGGCGAGCCTTGCCACCCGAGCAGTACTTC
CASSHPEGRALPPEQYF
>NA|TRBV5-1|TRBD1|TRBJ1-1
TGCGCCAGCAGCTTGGCCACAGGGGCCACAGTAGCTTTCTTT
CASSLATGATVAFF
>NA|TRBV30|NA|TRBJ1-2
TGTGCCTGGACAGGGGCGCGCTATGGCTACACCTTC
CAWTGARYGYTF
>NA|TRBV11-2|TRBD1|TRBJ2-7
TGTGCCAGCAGCCCCCGGGGACAGGGAAACTACGAGCAGTACTTC
CASSPRGQGNYEQYF
>NA|TRBV28|NA|TRBJ2-2
TGTGCCAGCAGTTTTTCCGGGCCCAGGGCCGGGGAGCTGTTTTTT
CASSFSGPRAGELFF
>NA|TRBV5-1|NA|TRBJ2-7
TGCGCCAGCAGCTTGGTACCCGAGGGCGAGCAGTACTTC
CASSLVPEGEQYF
>NA|TRBV29-1|NA|TRBJ2-3
TGCAGCGTTGCTCGGGGGGCAACCACAGATACGCAGTATTTT
CSVARGATTDTQYF
>NA|TRBV7-8|TRBD1|TRBJ2-1
TGTGCCAGCAGCAATAGGGGACAGGGAAACTACAATGAGCAGTTCTTC
CASSNRGQGNYNEQFF
>NA|TRBV6-5|TRBD1|TRBJ1-2
TGTGCCAGCAGTTACGGGGGACAGACCTATGGCTACACCTTC
CASSYGGQTYGYTF
>NA|TRBV18|NA|TRBJ2-7
TGTGCCAGCTCACGTGCCAGGGGGGCTTACGAGCAGTACTTC
CASSRARGAYEQYF
>NA|TRBV28|NA|TRBJ2-1
TGTGCCAGCAGGGCGGGTCAACCCAATGAGCAGTTCTTC
CASRAGQPNEQFF
>once|TRBV18|NA|TRBJ1-1
TGTGCCAGCTCACCTCTAAGCGGCACTGAAGCTTTCTTT
CASSPLSGTEAFF
>NA|TRBV27|TRBD1|TRBJ2-3
TGTGCCAGCAGTTGGGACAGGGGTCCGCGACAGGTAGATACGCAGTATTTT
CASSWDRGPRQVDTQYF
>NA|TRBV6-1|NA|TRBJ2-1
TGTGCCAGCAGTGAGACTTTCAGACACAATGAGCAGTTCTTC
CASSETFRHNEQFF
>NA|TRBV4-1|TRBD1|TRBJ1-4
TGCGCCAGCAGCCCGGGACAGACAACTAATGAAAAACTGTTTTTT
CASSPGQTTNEKLFF
>NA|TRBV7-2|NA|TRBJ2-7
TGTGCCAGCAGCTTACCTGGGGGGGAGCAGTACTTC
CASSLPGGEQYF
>NA|TRBV7-3|NA|TRBJ1-1
TGTGCCAGCAGCTTAACGGGCTATAAGAACACTGAAGCTTTCTTT
CASSLTGYKNTEAFF
>NA|TRBV5-1|TRBD2|TRBJ2-1
TGCGCCAGCAGCTTGGGGAGGAAACTAGCGGGTCTTGACGGGAGACTAAGCTCCTACAATGAGCAGTTCTTC
CASSLGRKLAGLDGRLSSYNEQFF
>NA|TRBV15|NA|TRBJ1-3
TGTGCCACCAGCAGAGATCAGGGCGCTGGAAACACCATATATTTT
CATSRDQGAGNTIYF
>NA|TRBV28|NA|TRBJ1-4
TGTGCCAGCTCTATAACTAATGAAAAACTGTTTTTT
CASSITNEKLFF
>few|TRBV7-9|NA|TRBJ1-4
TGTGCCTCCGGTCGGTCGCTCGGTGAAAAACTGTTTTTT
CASGRSLGEKLFF
>NA|TRBV7-2|NA|TRBJ2-3
TGTGCCAGCAGCCTTGGGCCGTTCACAGATACGCAGTATTTT
CASSLGPFTDTQYF